This T cell receptor (beta chain) was sequenced during a study of vaccination and CD4 T cells after COVID-19. Study-level background: Participants were administered two doses of either the BNT162b2 or the mRNA-1273 vaccine. Cultures acting as controls obtained a CEFX pool, an HIV-1 Nef pool, or no peptide. Broader study findings: With convalescent patients, a median roughly 83% of reactive clones emerged solely after vaccination.

As concerns this clonotype: Its antigen is currently unknown.

Sequenced with the Oncomine TCR Beta short-read assay was DNA taken from cultured CD4+ T cells. TCRdb re-called the PCR reads through MiXCR, storing one row per CDR3 protein. The table lists approximately 23,000 distinct CDR3 sequences, around a third of them singletons. CDR3 length equals 16 residues. Germline V gene lookup returns CDR1 SGDLS and CDR2 YYNGEE. Germline trimming cut 0 bases from V and 8 bases from J; bases unmatched to any gene: 12. This sample's treatment: roughly 11-day PBMC culture with coronavirus spike peptide pools or control peptides (ViraFEST assay). ViraFEST expanded antigen-specific T cells with peptide pools, then sequenced TCRs.

Specimen: cultured CD4+ T cells from blood. The origin of this receptor is a human donor with COVID-19. The chain combines TRBV9 with TRBJ1-2, with 8 bases aligning to TRBD1. In DNA form, the CDR3 reads TGTGCCAGCAGCGTAGCTACGGGACAGGCCTTCGGGGGCTACACCTTC. It codes for CASSVATGQAFGGYTF.